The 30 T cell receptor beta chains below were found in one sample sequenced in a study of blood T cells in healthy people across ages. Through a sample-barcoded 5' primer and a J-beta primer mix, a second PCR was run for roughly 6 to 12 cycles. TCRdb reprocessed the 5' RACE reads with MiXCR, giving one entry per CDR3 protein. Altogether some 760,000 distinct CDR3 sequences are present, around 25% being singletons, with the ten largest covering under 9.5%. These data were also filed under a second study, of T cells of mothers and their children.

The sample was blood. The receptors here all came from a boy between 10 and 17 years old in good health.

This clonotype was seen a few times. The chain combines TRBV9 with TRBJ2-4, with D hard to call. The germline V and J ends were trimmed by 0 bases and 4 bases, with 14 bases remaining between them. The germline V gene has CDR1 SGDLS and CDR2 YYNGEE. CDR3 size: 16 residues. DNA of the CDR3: TGTGCCAGCAGCGTAGGGGAATTCGGGCCGAAAAACATTCAGTACTTC. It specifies CASSVGEFGPKNIQYF.

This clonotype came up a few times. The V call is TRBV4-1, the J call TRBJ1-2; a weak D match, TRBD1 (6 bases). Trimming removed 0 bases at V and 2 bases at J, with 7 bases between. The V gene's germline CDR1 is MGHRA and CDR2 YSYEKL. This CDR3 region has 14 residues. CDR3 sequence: CASSQEGANYGYTF. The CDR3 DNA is TGCGCCAGCAGCCAAGAGGGGGCAAACTATGGCTACACCTTC.

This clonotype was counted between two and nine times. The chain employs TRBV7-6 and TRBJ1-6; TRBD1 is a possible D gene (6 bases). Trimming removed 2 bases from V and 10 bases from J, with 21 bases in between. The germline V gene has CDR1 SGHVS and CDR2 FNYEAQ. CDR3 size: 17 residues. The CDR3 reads CASSLFVRGTLGSPLHF. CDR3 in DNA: TGTGCCAGCAGCTTATTTGTAAGGGGGACTTTGGGCTCACCCCTCCACTTT.

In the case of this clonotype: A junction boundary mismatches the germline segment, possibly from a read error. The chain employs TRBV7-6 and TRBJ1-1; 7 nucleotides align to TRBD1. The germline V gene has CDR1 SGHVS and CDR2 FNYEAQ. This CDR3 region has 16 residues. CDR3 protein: CASSSHPYRQGTEAFF. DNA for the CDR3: TGTGCCAGTAGCTCGCACCCCTATCGACAGGGAACTGAAGCTTTCTTT.

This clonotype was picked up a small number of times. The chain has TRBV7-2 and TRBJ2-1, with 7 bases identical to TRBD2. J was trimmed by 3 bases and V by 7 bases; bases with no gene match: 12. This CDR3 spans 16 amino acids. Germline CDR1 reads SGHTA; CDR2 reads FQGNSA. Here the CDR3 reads CASTPPGRGNYNEQFF. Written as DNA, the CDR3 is TGTGCCAGCACCCCACCGGGGCGGGGGAACTACAATGAGCAGTTCTTC.

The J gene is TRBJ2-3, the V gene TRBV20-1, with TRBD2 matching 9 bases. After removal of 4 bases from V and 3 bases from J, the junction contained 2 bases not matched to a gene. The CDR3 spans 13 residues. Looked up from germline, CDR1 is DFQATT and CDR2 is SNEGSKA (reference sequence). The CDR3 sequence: CSATLAGTDTQYF. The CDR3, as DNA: TGCAGTGCTACTCTAGCGGGAACAGATACGCAGTATTTT.

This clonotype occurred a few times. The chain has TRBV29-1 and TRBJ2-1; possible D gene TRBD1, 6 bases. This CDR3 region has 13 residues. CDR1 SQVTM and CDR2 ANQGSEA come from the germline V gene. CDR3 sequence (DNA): TGCAGACCGGACGGCCGAAGAGGGGGTGAGCAGTTCTTC. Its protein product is CRPDGRRGGEQFF.

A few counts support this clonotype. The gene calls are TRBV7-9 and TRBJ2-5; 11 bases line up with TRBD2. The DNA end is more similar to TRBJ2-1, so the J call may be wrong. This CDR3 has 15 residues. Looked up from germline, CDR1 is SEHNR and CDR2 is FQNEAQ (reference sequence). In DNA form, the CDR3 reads TGTGCCAGCAGCCGGGGACTAGCGGCATACAATGAGCAGTTCTTC. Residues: CASSRGLAAYNEQFF.

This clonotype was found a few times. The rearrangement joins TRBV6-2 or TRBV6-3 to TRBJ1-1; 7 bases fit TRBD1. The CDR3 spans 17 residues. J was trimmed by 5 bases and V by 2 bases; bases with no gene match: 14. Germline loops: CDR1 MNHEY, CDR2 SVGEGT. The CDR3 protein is CASSYEPGQVWGTEAFF. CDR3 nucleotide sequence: TGTGCCAGCAGTTACGAGCCCGGACAGGTTTGGGGAACTGAAGCTTTCTTT.

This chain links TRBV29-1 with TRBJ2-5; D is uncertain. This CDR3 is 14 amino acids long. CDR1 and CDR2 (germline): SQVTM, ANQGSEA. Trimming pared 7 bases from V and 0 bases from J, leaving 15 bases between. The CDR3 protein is CSGMAPTDQETQYF. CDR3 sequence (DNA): TGCAGCGGGATGGCTCCGACGGACCAAGAGACCCAGTACTTC. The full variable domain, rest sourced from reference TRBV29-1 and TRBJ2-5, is SAVISQKPSRDICQRGTSLTIQCQVDSQVTMMFWYRQQPGQSLTLIATANQGSEATYESGFVIDKFPISRPNLTFSTLTVSNMSPEDSSIYLCSGMAPTDQETQYFGPGTRLLVL.

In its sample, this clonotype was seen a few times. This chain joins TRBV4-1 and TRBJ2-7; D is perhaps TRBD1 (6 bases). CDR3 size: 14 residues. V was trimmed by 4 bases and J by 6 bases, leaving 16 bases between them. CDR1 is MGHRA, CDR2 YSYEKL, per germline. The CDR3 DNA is TGCGCCAGCAGCCGACCCGGGACACAGGGCGAGCAGTACTTC. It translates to CASSRPGTQGEQYF.

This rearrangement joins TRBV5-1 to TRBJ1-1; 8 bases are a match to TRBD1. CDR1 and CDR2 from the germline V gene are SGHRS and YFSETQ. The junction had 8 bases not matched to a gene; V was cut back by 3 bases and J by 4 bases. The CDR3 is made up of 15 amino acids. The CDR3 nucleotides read TGCGCCAGCAGCTCCTTAGACAGGGGAGGCACTGAAGCTTTCTTT. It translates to CASSSLDRGGTEAFF.

In nucleotides, the CDR3 is TGTGCCAGCAGTTTGGGTAGCGGGAGGGCCGGAACCTACGAGCAGTACTTC. It translates to CASSLGSGRAGTYEQYF. The chain joins TRBV27 to TRBJ2-7, with 11 bases identical to TRBD2. This CDR3 has 17 amino acids. Germline CDR1 is MNHEY and CDR2 is SMNVEV (reference sequence). The V gene end was trimmed by 3 bases and the J gene end by 2 bases; junction bases not matched to a gene: 9.

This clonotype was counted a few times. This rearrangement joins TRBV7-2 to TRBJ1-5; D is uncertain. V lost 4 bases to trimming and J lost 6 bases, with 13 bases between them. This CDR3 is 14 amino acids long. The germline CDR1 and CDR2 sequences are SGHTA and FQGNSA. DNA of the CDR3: TGTGCCAGCAGCTGGCCGGGAGACTTTCAGCCCCAGCATTTT. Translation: CASSWPGDFQPQHF.

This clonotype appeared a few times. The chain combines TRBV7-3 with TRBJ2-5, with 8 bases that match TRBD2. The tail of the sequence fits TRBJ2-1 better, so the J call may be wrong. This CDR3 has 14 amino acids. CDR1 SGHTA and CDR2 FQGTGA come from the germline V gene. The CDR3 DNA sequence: TGTGCCAGCAGCTTTAAAACGGGGGGGACCACGCAGTTCTTC. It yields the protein CASSFKTGGTTQFF.

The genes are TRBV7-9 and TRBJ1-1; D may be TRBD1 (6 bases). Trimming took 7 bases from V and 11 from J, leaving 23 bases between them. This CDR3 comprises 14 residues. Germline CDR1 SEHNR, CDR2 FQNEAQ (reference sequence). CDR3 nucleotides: TGTGCCAGCACCGAAGGGGGTCCAAGGGTTGAGGCTTTCTTT. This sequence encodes CASTEGGPRVEAFF.

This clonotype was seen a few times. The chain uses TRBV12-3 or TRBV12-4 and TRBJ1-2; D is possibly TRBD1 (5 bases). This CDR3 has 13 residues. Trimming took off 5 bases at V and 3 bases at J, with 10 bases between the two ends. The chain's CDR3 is CASSRGVDYGYTF. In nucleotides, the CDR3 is TGTGCCAGCAGTCGAGGGGTGGACTATGGCTACACCTTC.

The CDR3 bases are TGTGCCAGCAGTCTTCGCGTTTGGGAGACCCAGTACTTC. It is translated as CASSLRVWETQYF. This sequence joins TRBV6-2 or TRBV6-3 and TRBJ2-5; no reliable D call. V lost 5 bases, J lost 5 bases, and 12 bases lay in between. The CDR3 contains 13 residues. Germline-derived CDR1 and CDR2 are MNHEY and SVGEGT.

The chain's CDR3 is CASSQERVDVTYEQYF. The CDR3 bases are TGTGCCAGCAGCCAAGAAAGGGTGGACGTAACCTACGAGCAGTACTTC. This chain uses TRBV3-1 with TRBJ2-5; D gene unclear. The J call could be wrong; TRBJ2-7 is a better fit for the DNA end. The CDR3 is 16 residues long. CDR1 LGHDT and CDR2 YNNKEL come from the germline V gene (reference sequence).

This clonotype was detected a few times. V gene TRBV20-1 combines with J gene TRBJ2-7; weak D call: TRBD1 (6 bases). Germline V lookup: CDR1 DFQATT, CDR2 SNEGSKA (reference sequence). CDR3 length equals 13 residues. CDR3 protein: CSARSGTSYEQYF. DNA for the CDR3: TGCAGCGCCCGCTCCGGGACATCCTACGAGCAGTACTTC.

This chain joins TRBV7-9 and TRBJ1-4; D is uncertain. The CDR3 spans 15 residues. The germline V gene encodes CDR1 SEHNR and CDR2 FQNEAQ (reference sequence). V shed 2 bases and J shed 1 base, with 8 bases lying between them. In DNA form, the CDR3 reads TGTGCCAGCAGCTTACGTAGGGAAACTAATGAAAAACTGTTTTTT. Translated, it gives CASSLRRETNEKLFF.

The CDR3 nucleotides are TGTGCCAGCAGTGAACCACAGGGGTTTGATGAAAAACTGTTTTTT. Its protein is CASSEPQGFDEKLFF. The V and J genes are TRBV25-1 and TRBJ1-4; 7 bases match TRBD1. Trimming took 2 bases from V and 6 from J; bases not matched to a gene: 6. This CDR3 is 15 amino acids long. In germline, CDR1 is MGHDK, CDR2 SYGVNS.

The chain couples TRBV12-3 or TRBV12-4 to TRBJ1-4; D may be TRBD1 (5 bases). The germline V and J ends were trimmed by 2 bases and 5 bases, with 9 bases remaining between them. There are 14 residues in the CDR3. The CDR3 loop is CASSLSAGNEKLFF. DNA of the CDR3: TGTGCCAGCAGTTTATCGGCAGGGAATGAAAAACTGTTTTTT.

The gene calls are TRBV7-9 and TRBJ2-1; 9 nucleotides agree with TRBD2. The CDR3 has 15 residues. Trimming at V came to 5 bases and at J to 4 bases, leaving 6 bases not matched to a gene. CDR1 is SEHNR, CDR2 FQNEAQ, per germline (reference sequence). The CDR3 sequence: CASSPASGDYNEQFF. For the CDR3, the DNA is TGTGCCAGCAGCCCGGCTAGCGGGGATTACAATGAGCAGTTCTTC.

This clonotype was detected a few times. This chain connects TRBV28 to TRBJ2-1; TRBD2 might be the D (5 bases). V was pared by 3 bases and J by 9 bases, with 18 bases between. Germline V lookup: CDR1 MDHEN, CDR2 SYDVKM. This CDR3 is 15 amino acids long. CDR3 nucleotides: TGTGCCAGCAGTTTCGCCCCGACTGGAACTAGTGAGCAGTTCTTC. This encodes CASSFAPTGTSEQFF.

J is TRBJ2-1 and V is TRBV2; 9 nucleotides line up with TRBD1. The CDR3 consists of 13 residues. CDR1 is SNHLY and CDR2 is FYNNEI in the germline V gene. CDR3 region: CSQGALRTNEQFF. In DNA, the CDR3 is TGTTCACAGGGGGCACTTAGAACCAATGAGCAGTTCTTC.

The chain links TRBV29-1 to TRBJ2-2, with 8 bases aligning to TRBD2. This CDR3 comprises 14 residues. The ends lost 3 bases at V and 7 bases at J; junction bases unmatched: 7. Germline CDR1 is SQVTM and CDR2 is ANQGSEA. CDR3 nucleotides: TGCAGCGTTGAGGGGACTAGACTAAACGGGGAGCTGTTTTTT. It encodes CSVEGTRLNGELFF.

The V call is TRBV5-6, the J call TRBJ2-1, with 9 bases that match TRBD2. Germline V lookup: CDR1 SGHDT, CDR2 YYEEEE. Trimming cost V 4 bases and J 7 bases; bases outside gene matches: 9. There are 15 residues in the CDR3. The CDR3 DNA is TGTGCCAGCAGCCGCATGGGGAGCGGGGGGAATGAGCAGTTCTTC. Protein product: CASSRMGSGGNEQFF.

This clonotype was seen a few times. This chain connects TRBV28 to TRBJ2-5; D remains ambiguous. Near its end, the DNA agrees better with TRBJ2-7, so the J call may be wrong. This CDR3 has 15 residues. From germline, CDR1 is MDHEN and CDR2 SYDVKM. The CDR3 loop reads CASSSVGMSSYEQYF. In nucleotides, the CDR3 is TGTGCCAGCAGTTCCGTAGGAATGAGCTCCTACGAGCAGTACTTC.

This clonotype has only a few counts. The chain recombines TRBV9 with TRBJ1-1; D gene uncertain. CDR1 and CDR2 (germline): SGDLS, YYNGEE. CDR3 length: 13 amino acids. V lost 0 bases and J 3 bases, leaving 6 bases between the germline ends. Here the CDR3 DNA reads TGTGCCAGCAGCGTAGTCGGCGACACTGAAGCTTTCTTT. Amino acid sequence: CASSVVGDTEAFF.